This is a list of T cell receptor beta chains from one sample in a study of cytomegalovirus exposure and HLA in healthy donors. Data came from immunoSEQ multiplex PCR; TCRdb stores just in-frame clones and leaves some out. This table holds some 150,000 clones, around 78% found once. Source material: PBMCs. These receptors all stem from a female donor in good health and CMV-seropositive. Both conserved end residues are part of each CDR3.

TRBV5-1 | CASSWGQGPGELFF
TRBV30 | CAWRLTGTGNSPLHF
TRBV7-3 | CASSFGVNQPQHF
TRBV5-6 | CASRDRNKETQYF
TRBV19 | CASSSTVGNQPQHF
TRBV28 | CASTLTGSSYEQYF
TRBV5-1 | CASGPGATNEKLFF
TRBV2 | CASHKGQGAYEQYF
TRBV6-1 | CASSDLGTGAMKRQFF
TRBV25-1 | CASSEFGGRVYDEQFF